Below, one TCR beta chain is given with its context. This sample stems from a study of T cell responses to AZD1222 COVID-19 vaccine. Assay: immunoSEQ multiplex PCR; the TCRdb copy retains only in-frame clones and omits some. The profile shows roughly 180,000 clones, 85% to 95% of them singletons. V gave up 5 bases and J gave up 4 bases, with 17 bases separating them. The CDR3 is made up of 16 amino acids. Germline values: CDR1 MDHEN, CDR2 SYDVKM. The receptor was isolated from an adult in good health. This chain links TRBV28 with TRBJ2-2, with D possibly being TRBD1 (6 bases). This specimen was peripheral blood, taken on day 0 of AZD1222 vaccination. The CDR3 sequence: CASSPPMGAGTGELFF. In DNA, the CDR3 is TGTGCCAGCAGTCCCCCTATGGGGGCGGGCACCGGGGAGCTGTTTTTT.